Listed here are 11 T cell receptor beta chains from one sample, sequenced in a study of shared T cell receptors in the human thymus. TCRdb keeps only in-frame clones here, not all; method: immunoSEQ multiplex PCR. Among approximately 490,000 clones listed, around three quarters were seen once. The same sample was also used in a study of human thymus T cells.

The sample comprised thymocytes. These TCRs come from a boy in the first two years of life with a congenital heart defect.

This chain connects TRBV4-2 to TRBJ2-1, with 7 positions matching TRBD2. The V gene end was trimmed by 0 bases and the J gene end by 6 bases; junction bases not matched to a gene: 11. Germline V lookup: CDR1 LGHNA, CDR2 YNFKEQ. This CDR3 is 17 amino acids long. This CDR3 reads CASSQDTTAGLSNEQFF. The CDR3 DNA reads as TGTGCCAGCAGCCAAGACACTACAGCGGGGTTGTCCAATGAGCAGTTCTTC.

The rearrangement joins TRBV28 to TRBJ1-5, with a possible D match to TRBD1 (6 bases). CDR1 is MDHEN and CDR2 is SYDVKM in the germline V gene. CDR3 size: 16 residues. The V end was cut by 2 bases, the J end by 0 bases, with 11 bases between. CDR3 amino acids: CASSLMGANSNQPQHF. Written as DNA, the CDR3 is TGTGCCAGCAGTTTAATGGGGGCAAATAGCAATCAGCCCCAGCATTTT.

This clone was seen only a few times. J is TRBJ2-3 and V is TRBV27; D may be TRBD2 (5 bases). The V end was cut by 5 bases, the J end by 2 bases, with 11 bases between. In germline, CDR1 is MNHEY, CDR2 SMNVEV (reference sequence). The CDR3 runs to 14 residues. The CDR3, as DNA: TGTGCCAGCAGTCCAGGACTGCACACAGATACGCAGTATTTT. This gives the protein CASSPGLHTDTQYF.

The chain is built from TRBV9 and TRBJ2-2; possible D gene TRBD1, 8 bases. V was clipped by 3 bases and J by 7 bases, with 19 bases between them. Germline V gene sequence: CDR1 SGDLS, CDR2 YYNGEE. The CDR3 loop spans 16 amino acids. CDR3 region: CASSDGQGGFHGELFF. The CDR3 DNA follows: TGTGCCAGCAGCGATGGACAGGGAGGGTTTCACGGGGAGCTGTTTTTT.

The rearrangement uses TRBV4-3 and TRBJ1-4, with D possibly being TRBD1 (5 bases). Per germline, CDR1 LGHNA and CDR2 YSLEER. The CDR3 runs 16 residues. Trimming removed 0 bases at V and 3 bases at J, with 11 bases between. CDR3 DNA: TGCGCCAGCAGCCAAGAGGGTGCAGGGCCTAATGAAAAACTGTTTTTT. Protein sequence: CASSQEGAGPNEKLFF.

The CDR3 region has the DNA TGCGCCAGCAGTGAGCCGAATTCGGGACAGGGAGGCACAGATACGCAGTATTTT. Translation gives CASSEPNSGQGGTDTQYF. This chain links TRBV10-1 with TRBJ2-3, with 9 bases fitting TRBD1. Germline V gives CDR1 WNHNN, CDR2 SYGVQD (reference sequence). CDR3 length equals 18 residues. The junction had 10 bases not matched to a gene; V was cut back by 2 bases and J by 1 base.

This clone was recorded only once. V and J are TRBV2 and TRBJ2-1; TRBD1 aligns across 12 bases. Per germline, CDR1 SNHLY and CDR2 FYNNEI. This CDR3 has 17 amino acids. V lost 1 base and J lost 8; bases outside the gene matches: 9. DNA for the CDR3: TGTGCCAGCAGTGAAGGAGTAGGGGACAGGGGGCTCCATGAGCAGTTCTTC. It encodes CASSEGVGDRGLHEQFF.

This clone showed up just a few times. The rearrangement uses TRBV6-5 and TRBJ2-1; a weak D match, TRBD2 (6 bases). Germline CDR1 reads MNHEY; CDR2 reads SVGAGI. This CDR3 comprises 16 residues. The V end lost 0 bases, the J end lost 4 bases, and 13 bases lay between the germline ends. The CDR3 loop is CASSYSKLAAYNEQFF. The DNA of the CDR3 is TGTGCCAGCAGTTACTCGAAACTAGCAGCATACAATGAGCAGTTCTTC.

The rearrangement joins TRBV5-1 to TRBJ2-2; tentative D call: TRBD2 (6 bases). The ends were cut back, 2 bases at V and 3 bases at J, with 23 bases in the middle. The CDR3 spans 19 residues. The germline V gene encodes CDR1 SGHRS and CDR2 YFSETQ. The CDR3 loop is CASSLAVDLGGRYTGELFF. CDR3 sequence (DNA): TGCGCCAGCAGCTTAGCGGTAGACCTAGGAGGGAGGTACACCGGGGAGCTGTTTTTT. The complete variable domain, with remaining parts taken from reference TRBV5-1 and TRBJ2-2, reads KAGVTQTPRYLIKTRGQQVTLSCSPISGHRSVSWYQQTPGQGLQFLFEYFSETQRNKGNFPGRFSGRQFSNSRSEMNVSTLELGDSALYLCASSLAVDLGGRYTGELFFGEGSRLTVL.

This clone was found a few times. For the CDR3, the DNA is TGCGCCAGCAGAGGGGGTTTGAACACTGAAGCTTTCTTT. Amino acid sequence: CASRGGLNTEAFF. The rearrangement joins TRBV5-1 to TRBJ1-1; weak D call: TRBD1 (6 bases). This CDR3 spans 13 amino acids. Germline V gene data show CDR1 as SGHRS and CDR2 as YFSETQ. The germline V and J ends were trimmed by 5 bases and 0 bases, with 8 bases remaining between them.

The chain combines TRBV28 with TRBJ2-5; D is perhaps TRBD1 (7 bases). This CDR3 spans 14 amino acids. The V end was cut by 6 bases, the J end by 1 base, with 12 bases between. The germline V gene has CDR1 MDHEN and CDR2 SYDVKM. CDR3 sequence (DNA): TGTGCCAGCAGCCGCGGGACAGTCCAAGAGACCCAGTACTTC. This codes for CASSRGTVQETQYF.